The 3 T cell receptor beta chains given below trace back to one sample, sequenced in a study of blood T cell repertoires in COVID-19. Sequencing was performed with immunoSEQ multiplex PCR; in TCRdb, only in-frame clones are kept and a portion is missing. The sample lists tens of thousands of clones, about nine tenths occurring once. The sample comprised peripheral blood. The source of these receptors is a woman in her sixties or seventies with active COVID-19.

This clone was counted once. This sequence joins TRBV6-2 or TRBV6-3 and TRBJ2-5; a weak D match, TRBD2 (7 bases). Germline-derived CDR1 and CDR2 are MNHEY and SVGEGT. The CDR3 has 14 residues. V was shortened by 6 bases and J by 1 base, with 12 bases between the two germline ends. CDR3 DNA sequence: TGTGCCAGCAGCCCCGGGGGGCTCCAAGAGACCCAGTACTTC. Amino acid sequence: CASSPGGLQETQYF.

The CDR3 reads CASSRQSNTDTQYF. Here the CDR3 DNA reads TGTGCCAGCTCACGACAGTCCAACACAGATACGCAGTATTTT. This chain joins TRBV18 and TRBJ2-3; TRBD1 might be the D (5 bases). The CDR3 consists of 14 residues. Germline lookup yields CDR1 KGHSH and CDR2 LQKENI. Deletions cut 4 bases from V and 2 bases from J, with 10 bases between.

CDR3 sequence: CASSPVGGIIIVEQYF. Here the CDR3 DNA reads TGTGCCAGCTCACCGGTAGGCGGGATCATCATAGTCGAGCAGTACTTC. This sequence joins TRBV18 and TRBJ2-7; D is perhaps TRBD2 (6 bases). Trimming stripped 3 bases from V and 6 bases from J, with 21 bases between. CDR3 size: 16 residues. Germline V lookup: CDR1 KGHSH, CDR2 LQKENI.